A selection of T cell receptor beta chains follows, all from one sample in a study of cytomegalovirus exposure and HLA in healthy donors. The method was immunoSEQ multiplex PCR; TCRdb's version includes in-frame clones alone and lacks a portion of them. This table holds about 88,000 clones, 70% to 85% found once. The source material was PBMCs. The receptor source for this set is a man aged 25-40 years in good health and CMV-seronegative. The CDR3 runs from the conserved cysteine through the conserved F or W. Each record gives: V gene, J gene, D gene, clone size, CDR3 DNA, CDR3 protein. A D gene is named only where the DNA matches it firmly. Clone size is stated in some rows and not others, as once, few, many or a class when expanded.

>TRBV27|TRBJ2-1|-|-
TGTGCCAGCAGTTGGACCGGGGCGGGGGCGCCCAGAGAGCAGTTCTTC
CASSWTGAGAPREQFF
>TRBV19|TRBJ2-3|TRBD1|-
TGTGCCAGTAGTATCTTACAGGGGATGGGAAATACGCAGTATTTT
CASSILQGMGNTQYF
>TRBV29-1|TRBJ2-3|-|-
TGCAGCGCCCATCAATCATCGGGTGCGACAGGCCCAGATACGCAGTATTTT
CSAHQSSGATGPDTQYF
>TRBV6-6|TRBJ1-5|TRBD1|-
TGTGCCAGCAGTCATGGGACAGGCAATCAGCCCCAGCATTTT
CASSHGTGNQPQHF
>TRBV10-3|TRBJ1-3|-|-
TGTGCCATCAGTGTTCCCCAGGGGCCATCGGGCACCATATATTTT
CAISVPQGPSGTIYF
>TRBV7-2|TRBJ1-2|-|once
TGTGCCAGCAGCTTAGGACAGAACTATGGCTACACCTTC
CASSLGQNYGYTF
>TRBV30|TRBJ1-5|-|once
TGTGCCTGGAGTGGCGGGGGCTGGGGCCAGCCCCAGCATTTT
CAWSGGGWGQPQHF
>TRBV5-5|TRBJ1-1|-|-
TGTGCCAGCAGCCCTTTGGGGGCGGGGGACACTGAAGCTTTCTTT
CASSPLGAGDTEAFF
>TRBV6-5|TRBJ1-1|-|few
TGTGCCAGCACCGGCAGGGTCAGCACTGAAGCTTTCTTT
CASTGRVSTEAFF
>TRBV4-1|TRBJ1-1|-|-
TGCGCCAGCAGCCAAGGTCTTCAGATAGAAGCTTTCTTT
CASSQGLQIEAFF
>TRBV30|TRBJ2-7|TRBD2|-
TGTGCCTGGATGGGAGGGGACCCCTACGAGCAGTACTTC
CAWMGGDPYEQYF
>TRBV6-1|TRBJ1-5|-|few
TGTGCCAGCACCAGGGTTTTCCCCCAGCCCCAGCATTTT
CASTRVFPQPQHF
>TRBV5-1|TRBJ2-2|TRBD1|once
TGCGCCAGCAGCTTAACGGGACAGAGGGGCGGGGAGCTGTTTTTT
CASSLTGQRGGELFF
>TRBV4-2|TRBJ2-5|TRBD2|few
TGTGCCAGCAGCCCCCTTCTAGCGGGGGGACTGGAGACCCAGTACTTC
CASSPLLAGGLETQYF
>TRBV19|TRBJ1-2|-|-
TGTGCCAGTAGTAGAGAAAATACAGGGTATGGCTACACCTTC
CASSRENTGYGYTF
>TRBV29-1|TRBJ1-1|TRBD1|-
TGCAGCGTTAGCCCCAGGGGGCTGAACACTGAAGCTTTCTTT
CSVSPRGLNTEAFF
>TRBV7-6|TRBJ1-4|-|-
TGTGCCAGCAGCTTAGTCGGCGGGGCCGACGTTTCTAATGAAAAACTGTTTTTT
CASSLVGGADVSNEKLFF
>TRBV4-2|TRBJ1-3|-|-
TGTGCCAGCAGCCTGGGGGCCAGCGGAAACACCATATATTTT
CASSLGASGNTIYF
>TRBV5-1|TRBJ1-5|-|-
TGCGCCAGCAGCTTGGGGGGCCTCGGAGGGGAGGATCAGCCCCAGCATTTT
CASSLGGLGGEDQPQHF
>TRBV5-1|TRBJ2-7|TRBD1|-
TGCGCCAGCAGCTGGGACCGGGGACAGTCCTCCTACGAGCAGTACTTC
CASSWDRGQSSYEQYF
>TRBV27|TRBJ1-2|TRBD1|few
TGTGCCAGCGCGAGTAGGACGGGACAGGGGGTCCACACCTTC
CASASRTGQGVHTF
>TRBV5-1|TRBJ1-5|-|-
TGCGCCAGCAGCCCCGACCTTACAGGAGGGTATCAGCCCCAGCATTTT
CASSPDLTGGYQPQHF
>TRBV7-2|TRBJ1-1|TRBD1|-
TGTGCCAGCAGCTTGACAGGGGAGTACACTGAAGCTTTCTTT
CASSLTGEYTEAFF
>TRBV4-1|TRBJ1-3|-|-
TGCGCCAGCAGCCAGGTTGTCACAGGGTTGGTTCTAGCTGGAAACACCATATATTTT
CASSQVVTGLVLAGNTIYF
>TRBV10-3|TRBJ2-2|TRBD1|-
TGTGCCATCTCTGGGACAGAGAACACCGGGGAGCTGTTTTTT
CAISGTENTGELFF
>TRBV7-2|TRBJ1-2|TRBD1|-
TGTGCCAGCAGCTTAGGTCCTGGGACAGGGAACTATGGCTACACCTTC
CASSLGPGTGNYGYTF
>TRBV7-9|TRBJ2-7|TRBD1|-
TGTGCCAGCAGCCCCCGGACAGGGGGCATCAACGAGCAGTACTTC
CASSPRTGGINEQYF
>TRBV6-5|TRBJ2-7|-|once
TGTGCCAGCAGTTACGGGGGGACAGTGGCCGAGCAGTACTTC
CASSYGGTVAEQYF
>TRBV7-8|TRBJ1-4|-|-
TGTGCCAGCAGCTTATTAGAGGGTGAAAAACTGTTTTTT
CASSLLEGEKLFF
>TRBV29-1|TRBJ2-1|TRBD1|once
TGCAGCGTTGAACTCCGGACAGGGTACTCCTACAATGAGCAGTTCTTC
CSVELRTGYSYNEQFF
>TRBV15|TRBJ1-1|-|-
TGTGCCACCAGCAGAGGCCAGGGCGTAGCTTTCTTT
CATSRGQGVAFF